The 27 T cell receptor beta chains reported below all come from one sample, sequenced in a study of cytomegalovirus exposure and HLA in healthy donors. The PCR employed 60 Vbeta primers together with 13 Jbeta primers. Profiling relied on immunoSEQ multiplex PCR, and the TCRdb table lists in-frame clones only, not all of them. Here the sample spans approximately 100,000 clones, over 60% being singletons. The source material was PBMCs. The receptors were gathered from a woman in her late teens or twenties in good health and CMV-seropositive.

This sequence joins TRBV30 and TRBJ2-1, with 8 nucleotides matching TRBD2. The CDR3 consists of 17 residues. With V trimmed by 5 bases and J by 2 bases, 14 bases remained unmatched. Germline V lookup: CDR1 GTSNPN, CDR2 SVGIG (reference sequence). The CDR3 loop is CAWVVGVTSGPYNEQFF. The CDR3 DNA follows: TGTGCCTGGGTCGTGGGGGTTACTAGCGGCCCCTACAATGAGCAGTTCTTC.

The chain links TRBV6-5 to TRBJ2-2, with TRBD2 as a possible D gene (6 bases). Germline values: CDR1 MNHEY, CDR2 SVGAGI. This CDR3 is built from 14 residues. Trimming stripped 10 bases from V and 5 bases from J, with 17 bases between. The chain's CDR3 is CATKKPGGTGELFF. The CDR3 nucleotides read TGTGCCACCAAAAAGCCCGGAGGGACCGGGGAGCTGTTTTTT.

The chain uses TRBV10-3 and TRBJ2-5, with 7 nucleotides matching TRBD2. The V segment lost 6 bases and the J segment 5 bases; nucleotides outside the gene matches: 12. The germline CDR1 and CDR2 sequences are ENHRY and SYGVKD. The CDR3 extends over 15 amino acids. The CDR3 region is CAISLRGDLVETQYF. The CDR3 DNA follows: TGTGCCATCAGCCTCCGGGGGGATTTGGTCGAGACCCAGTACTTC.

This chain links TRBV10-3 with TRBJ2-1; 12 bases are a match to TRBD2. CDR3 size: 15 residues. V lost 11 bases and J lost 8; bases outside the gene matches: 13. The germline V gene encodes CDR1 ENHRY and CDR2 SYGVKD. The CDR3 here is CAVKETSGGGYEQFF. The CDR3 region has the DNA TGTGCCGTCAAAGAGACTAGCGGGGGAGGCTATGAGCAGTTCTTC.

The chain is built from TRBV30 and TRBJ1-6; D ambiguous. CDR1 GTSNPN and CDR2 SVGIG come from the germline V gene (reference sequence). Deletions cut 1 base from V and 6 bases from J, with 13 bases between. There are 15 residues in the CDR3. The CDR3 loop is CAWSGQVLRNSPLHF. The CDR3 DNA reads as TGTGCCTGGAGTGGGCAGGTTTTGCGTAATTCACCCCTCCACTTT.

This chain joins TRBV5-1 and TRBJ2-3, with 8 bases that match TRBD1. This CDR3 is built from 14 residues. Germline V gene data show CDR1 as SGHRS and CDR2 as YFSETQ. V shed 4 bases and J 4 bases; nucleotides not matched to a gene: 5. CDR3 protein: CASSTGQGADTQYF. DNA for the CDR3: TGCGCCAGCAGCACCGGACAGGGTGCAGATACGCAGTATTTT.

In its sample, this clone was seen once. The CDR3 is CASSYGRDRGYNEQFF. Here the CDR3 DNA reads TGTGCCAGCAGTTACGGCCGGGACAGGGGATACAATGAGCAGTTCTTC. V gene TRBV6-5 combines with J gene TRBJ2-1, with TRBD1 identical over 10 bases. Per the germline V gene, CDR1 is MNHEY and CDR2 is SVGAGI. The CDR3 has 16 amino acids. V gave up 2 bases and J gave up 4 bases; unmatched junction bases: 5.

A few counts support this clone. The rearrangement uses TRBV19 and TRBJ2-1; D uncertain. V was pared by 1 base and J by 3 bases, with 7 bases between. Germline lookup yields CDR1 LNHDA and CDR2 SQIVND (reference sequence). This CDR3 spans 14 amino acids. CDR3 sequence reads: CASSIGPIYNEQFF. Written as DNA, the CDR3 is TGTGCCAGTAGTATAGGGCCGATCTACAATGAGCAGTTCTTC.

The chain employs TRBV6-4 and TRBJ2-2; maybe TRBD2 (5 bases). Germline V CDR1 and CDR2: MRHNA, SNTAGT. Trimming stripped 5 bases from V and 7 bases from J, with 11 bases between. This CDR3 spans 13 amino acids. The CDR3, as DNA: TGTGCCAGCAGTTCGGGGATCGTCGGGGAGCTGTTTTTT. Translating gives CASSSGIVGELFF.

The chain carries TRBV6-5 and TRBJ2-5; 7 bases are shared with TRBD2. Germline V CDR1 and CDR2: MNHEY, SVGAGI. V lost 9 bases and J lost 0; bases outside the gene matches: 7. The CDR3 has 14 residues. CDR3 nucleotide sequence: TGTGCCAGTGGGAGGGTCGGTCACCAAGAGACCCAGTACTTC. Protein sequence: CASGRVGHQETQYF.

This clone was seen only a few times. The chain is built from TRBV28 and TRBJ2-1; weak D call: TRBD2 (5 bases). CDR1 is MDHEN, CDR2 SYDVKM, per germline. The CDR3 is made up of 12 amino acids. V gave up 6 bases and J gave up 6 bases, with 9 bases separating them. The CDR3 sequence is CASSASSNEQFF. As DNA, the CDR3 is TGTGCCAGCAGCGCTAGCAGCAATGAGCAGTTCTTC.

This sequence joins TRBV13 and TRBJ2-1, with D maybe TRBD2 (6 bases). This CDR3 comprises 15 residues. V dropped 0 bases and J dropped 5 bases, with 11 bases sitting between them. Germline V gene data show CDR1 as PRHDT and CDR2 as FYEKMQ (reference sequence). The CDR3 spells CASSLGLAGNNEQFF. CDR3 in DNA: TGTGCCAGCAGCTTAGGACTAGCTGGAAACAATGAGCAGTTCTTC.

V usage is TRBV5-6 and J usage is TRBJ2-5, with 8 bases identical to TRBD2. The CDR3 has 17 residues. Looked up from germline, CDR1 is SGHDT and CDR2 is YYEEEE. Trimming at V came to 5 bases and at J to 7 bases, leaving 19 bases not matched to a gene. The CDR3 spells CASSSIYSGISSATQYF. Written as DNA, the CDR3 is TGTGCCAGCAGTTCAATATATAGCGGGATTAGTTCGGCGACCCAGTACTTC.

In its sample, this clone was seen once. The CDR3 region has the DNA TGTGCCAGCAGCCTCGGGACTAGCGGAGACAATGAGCAGTTCTTC. Its translation: CASSLGTSGDNEQFF. The V gene is TRBV7-9, the J gene TRBJ2-1; TRBD2 aligns across 11 bases. V trimming: 5 bases; J trimming: 5 bases; junction bases outside the gene matches: 5. The CDR3 length is 15 residues. The germline gives CDR1 SEHNR, CDR2 FQNEAQ (reference sequence).

The V and J genes are TRBV30 and TRBJ1-1; 9 positions agree with TRBD1. The CDR3 is 17 residues long. V lost 2 bases, J lost 1 base, and 11 bases stayed unmatched. Germline V gives CDR1 GTSNPN, CDR2 SVGIG (reference sequence). DNA of the CDR3: TGTGCCTGGAGTCCGCAGGACAGGGGCGCATGGAACACTGAAGCTTTCTTT. This codes for CAWSPQDRGAWNTEAFF.

The chain combines TRBV4-2 with TRBJ2-6; D ambiguous. The germline V gene encodes CDR1 LGHNA and CDR2 YNFKEQ. V lost 0 bases, J lost 0 bases, and 9 bases lay in between. The CDR3 length is 17 residues. The CDR3 nucleotides are TGTGCCAGCAGCCAAGATGACTTATACTCTGGGGCCAACGTCCTGACTTTC. This codes for CASSQDDLYSGANVLTF.

This clone was detected only a few times. The chain employs TRBV5-6 and TRBJ1-1; D is ambiguous. V lost 2 bases, J lost 0 bases, and 11 bases lay in between. Germline V gene sequence: CDR1 SGHDT, CDR2 YYEEEE. The CDR3 is 15 residues long. The chain's CDR3 is CASSLSPDMNTEAFF. The CDR3 DNA reads as TGTGCCAGCAGCTTATCGCCAGACATGAACACTGAAGCTTTCTTT.

The rearrangement links TRBV6-5 to TRBJ1-5; D perhaps matches TRBD1 (6 bases). V gave up 5 bases and J gave up 5 bases, with 10 bases separating them. There are 13 residues in the CDR3. The germline V gene encodes CDR1 MNHEY and CDR2 SVGAGI. CDR3 DNA: TGTGCCAGCAGTACAGGGTCCTATCAGCCCCAGCATTTT. Translation: CASSTGSYQPQHF.

V and J are TRBV7-3 and TRBJ2-3; D may be TRBD1 (6 bases). The V gene's germline CDR1 is SGHTA and CDR2 FQGTGA. The CDR3 covers 15 residues. V was shortened by 6 bases and J by 5 bases, with 18 bases between the two germline ends. As DNA, the CDR3 is TGTGCCAGCAGTTCAACCAGGGGCTGGGGAGATACGCAGTATTTT. This gives the protein CASSSTRGWGDTQYF.

The V gene is TRBV7-8, the J gene TRBJ2-7; 7 nucleotides line up with TRBD2. The germline V gene has CDR1 SGHVS and CDR2 FQNEAQ. V dropped 5 bases and J dropped 7; count of bases not matched to a gene: 14. The CDR3 is 15 amino acids. The CDR3 protein is CASSLLGQRDKEQYF. The CDR3 DNA reads as TGTGCCAGCAGCCTTCTTGGGCAGCGGGATAAGGAGCAGTACTTC.

This rearrangement joins TRBV19 to TRBJ2-1; 7 bases are shared with TRBD1. Germline lookup yields CDR1 LNHDA and CDR2 SQIVND (reference sequence). The CDR3 has 15 residues. V was pared by 7 bases and J by 0 bases, with 6 bases of the junction left unmatched. CDR3 protein: CASTEGAISYNEQFF. The CDR3 coding sequence is TGTGCCAGTACCGAGGGGGCGATCTCCTACAATGAGCAGTTCTTC.

V gene TRBV6-4 combines with J gene TRBJ1-2; 8 positions match TRBD1. Germline CDR1 MRHNA, CDR2 SNTAGT. The CDR3 has 17 amino acids. After removal of 5 bases from V and 3 bases from J, the junction contained 14 bases not matched to a gene. CDR3 region: CASSQNPQDREYYGYTF. The DNA of the CDR3 is TGTGCCAGCAGTCAAAACCCGCAGGACAGGGAGTACTATGGCTACACCTTC.

The chain combines TRBV30 with TRBJ2-1, with 9 bases lining up with TRBD2. The ends lost 5 bases at V and 7 bases at J; junction bases unmatched: 12. Germline CDR1 GTSNPN, CDR2 SVGIG (reference sequence). This CDR3 is 15 amino acids long. The CDR3 DNA reads as TGTGCCTGGTGGTGGGGGCTAGCGGGAACGAATGAGCAGTTCTTC. Its translation is CAWWWGLAGTNEQFF.

V and J are TRBV7-9 and TRBJ2-3; TRBD2 agrees at 9 bases. V was clipped by 5 bases and J by 5 bases; unmatched bases: 8. The CDR3 totals 15 residues. CDR1 SEHNR and CDR2 FQNEAQ come from the germline V gene (reference sequence). This CDR3 reads CASSPDSGSGDTQYF. CDR3 DNA: TGTGCCAGCAGCCCTGATAGCGGGAGCGGAGATACGCAGTATTTT.

This chain links TRBV4-1 with TRBJ2-5; perhaps TRBD2 as D (5 bases). The CDR3 is 15 residues long. The V end was cut by 4 bases, the J end by 5 bases, with 17 bases between. Germline V gene lookup returns CDR1 MGHRA and CDR2 YSYEKL. CDR3 sequence reads: CASSLRVVRGETQYF. DNA for the CDR3: TGCGCCAGCAGCCTCCGGGTAGTCCGAGGGGAGACCCAGTACTTC.

V gene TRBV19 combines with J gene TRBJ2-2, with D maybe TRBD2 (6 bases). CDR3 size: 15 residues. Between the trimmed V and J ends, which lost 2 bases and 7 bases, there was a span of 14 bases. Germline V gene lookup returns CDR1 LNHDA and CDR2 SQIVND (reference sequence). CDR3 sequence: CASSITGAGSGELFF. CDR3 coding DNA: TGTGCCAGTAGTATAACAGGCGCGGGGAGCGGGGAGCTGTTTTTT.

This clone was observed a single time. J is TRBJ1-5 and V is TRBV4-1; TRBD1 might be the D (6 bases). This CDR3 comprises 18 residues. Per germline, CDR1 MGHRA and CDR2 YSYEKL. Trimming pared 4 bases from V and 2 bases from J, leaving 21 bases between. This chain's CDR3 is CASSLRTVLGSGNQPQHF. DNA for the CDR3: TGCGCCAGCAGCCTCAGGACAGTCCTCGGAAGCGGCAATCAGCCCCAGCATTTT.